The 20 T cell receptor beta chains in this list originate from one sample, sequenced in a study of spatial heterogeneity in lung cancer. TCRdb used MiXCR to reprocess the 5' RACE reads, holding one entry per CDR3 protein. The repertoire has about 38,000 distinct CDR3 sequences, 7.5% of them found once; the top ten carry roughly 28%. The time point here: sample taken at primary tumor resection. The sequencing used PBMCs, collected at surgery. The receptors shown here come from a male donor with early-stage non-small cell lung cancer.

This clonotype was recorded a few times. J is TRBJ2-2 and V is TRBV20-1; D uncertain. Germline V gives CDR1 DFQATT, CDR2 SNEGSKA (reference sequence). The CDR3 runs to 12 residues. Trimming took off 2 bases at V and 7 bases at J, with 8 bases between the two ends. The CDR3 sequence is CSARRESGELFF. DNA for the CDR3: TGCAGTGCTAGAAGAGAAAGCGGGGAGCTGTTTTTT.

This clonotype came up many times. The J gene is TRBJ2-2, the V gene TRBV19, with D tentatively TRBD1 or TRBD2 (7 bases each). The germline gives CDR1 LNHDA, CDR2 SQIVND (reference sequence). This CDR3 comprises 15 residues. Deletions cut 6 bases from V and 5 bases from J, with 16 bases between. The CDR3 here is CASSTRQGGTGELFF. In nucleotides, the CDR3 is TGTGCCAGTAGCACAAGACAGGGAGGGACCGGGGAGCTGTTTTTT.

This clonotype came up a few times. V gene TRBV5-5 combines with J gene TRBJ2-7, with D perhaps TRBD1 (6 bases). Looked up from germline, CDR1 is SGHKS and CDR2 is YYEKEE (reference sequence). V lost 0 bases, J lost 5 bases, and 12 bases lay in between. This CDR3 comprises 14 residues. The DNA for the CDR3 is TGTGCCAGCAGCTTGGCGGGGCAGGGGAACGAGCAGTACGTC. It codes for CASSLAGQGNEQYV.

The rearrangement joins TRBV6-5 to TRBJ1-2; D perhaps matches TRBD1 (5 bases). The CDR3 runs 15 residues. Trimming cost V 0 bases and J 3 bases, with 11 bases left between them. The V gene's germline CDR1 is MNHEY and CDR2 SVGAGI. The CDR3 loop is CASSYSLGAHYGYTF. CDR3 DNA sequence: TGTGCCAGCAGTTACTCCCTAGGGGCCCACTATGGCTACACCTTC.

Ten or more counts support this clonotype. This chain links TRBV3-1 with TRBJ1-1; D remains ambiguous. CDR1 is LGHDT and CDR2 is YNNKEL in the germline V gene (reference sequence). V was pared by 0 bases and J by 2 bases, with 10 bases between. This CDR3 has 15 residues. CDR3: CASSQDLNINTEAFF. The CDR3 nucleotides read TGTGCCAGCAGCCAAGATTTAAACATAAACACTGAAGCTTTCTTT.

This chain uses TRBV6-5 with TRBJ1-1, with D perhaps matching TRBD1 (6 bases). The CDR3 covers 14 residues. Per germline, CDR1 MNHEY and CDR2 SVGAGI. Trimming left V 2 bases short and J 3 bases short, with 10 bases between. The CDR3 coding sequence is TGTGCCAGCAGTTACAGGGGGATGGACACTGAAGCTTTCTTT. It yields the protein CASSYRGMDTEAFF.

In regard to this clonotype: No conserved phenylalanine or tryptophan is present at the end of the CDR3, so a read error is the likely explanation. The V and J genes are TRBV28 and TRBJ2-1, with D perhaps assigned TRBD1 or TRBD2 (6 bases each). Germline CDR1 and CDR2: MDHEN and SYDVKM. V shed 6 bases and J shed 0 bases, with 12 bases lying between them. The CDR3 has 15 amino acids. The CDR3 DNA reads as TGTGCCAGCAGCCTAGGGGGGAGCTCCTACAATGAGCAGTTCCTC. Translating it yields CASSLGGSSYNEQFL.

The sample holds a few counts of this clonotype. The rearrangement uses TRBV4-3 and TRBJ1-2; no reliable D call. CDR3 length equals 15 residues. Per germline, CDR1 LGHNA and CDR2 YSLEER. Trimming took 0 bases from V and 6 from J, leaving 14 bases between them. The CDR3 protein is CASSQDHPVLNGYTF. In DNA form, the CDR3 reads TGCGCCAGCAGCCAAGATCACCCCGTCTTGAATGGCTACACCTTC.

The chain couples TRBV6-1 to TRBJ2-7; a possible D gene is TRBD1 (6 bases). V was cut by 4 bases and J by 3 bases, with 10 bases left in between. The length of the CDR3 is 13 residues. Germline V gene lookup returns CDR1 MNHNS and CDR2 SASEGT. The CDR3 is CASSVGQLYEQYF. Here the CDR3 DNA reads TGTGCCAGCAGTGTAGGACAGCTCTACGAGCAGTACTTC.

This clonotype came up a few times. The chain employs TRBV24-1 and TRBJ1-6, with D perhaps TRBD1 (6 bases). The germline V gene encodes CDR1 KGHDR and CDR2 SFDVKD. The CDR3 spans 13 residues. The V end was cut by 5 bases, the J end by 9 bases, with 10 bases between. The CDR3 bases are TGTGCCACCAGTGCAGGGGTTGGTTCACCCCTCCACTTT. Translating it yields CATSAGVGSPLHF.

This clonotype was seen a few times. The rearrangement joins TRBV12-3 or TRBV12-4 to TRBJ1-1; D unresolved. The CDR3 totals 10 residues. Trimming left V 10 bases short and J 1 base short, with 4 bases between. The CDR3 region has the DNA TGTGCCACCTCGAACACTGAAGCTTTCTTT. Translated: CATSNTEAFF.

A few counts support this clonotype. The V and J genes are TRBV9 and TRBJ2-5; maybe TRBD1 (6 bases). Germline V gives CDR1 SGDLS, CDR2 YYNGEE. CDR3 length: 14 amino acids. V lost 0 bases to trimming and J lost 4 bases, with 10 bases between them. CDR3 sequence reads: CASSVEGDRETQYF. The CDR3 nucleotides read TGTGCCAGCAGCGTAGAGGGGGATAGAGAGACCCAGTACTTC. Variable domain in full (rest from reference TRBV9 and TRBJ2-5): DSGVTQTPKHLITATGQRVTLRCSPRSGDLSVYWYQQSLDQGLQFLIQYYNGEERAKGNILERFSAQQFPDLHSELNLSSLELGDSALYFCASSVEGDRETQYFGPGTRLLVL.

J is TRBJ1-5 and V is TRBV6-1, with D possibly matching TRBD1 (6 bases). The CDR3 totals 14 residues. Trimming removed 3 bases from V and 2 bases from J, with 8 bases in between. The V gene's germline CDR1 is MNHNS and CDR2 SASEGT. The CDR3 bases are TGTGCCAGCAGTGAGTACAGGGGCAATCAGCCCCAGCATTTT. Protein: CASSEYRGNQPQHF.

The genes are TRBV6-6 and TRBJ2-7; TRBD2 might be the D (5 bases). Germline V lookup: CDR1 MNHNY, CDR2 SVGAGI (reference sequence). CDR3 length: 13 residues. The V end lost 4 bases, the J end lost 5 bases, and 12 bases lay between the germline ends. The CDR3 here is CASSSPGYNEQYF. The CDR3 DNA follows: TGTGCCAGCAGTTCGCCGGGGTACAACGAGCAGTACTTC.

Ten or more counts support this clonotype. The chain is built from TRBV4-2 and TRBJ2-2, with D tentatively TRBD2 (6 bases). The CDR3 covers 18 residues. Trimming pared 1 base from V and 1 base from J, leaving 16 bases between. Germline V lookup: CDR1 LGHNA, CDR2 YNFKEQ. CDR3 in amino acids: CASSQGVGSTGNTGELFF. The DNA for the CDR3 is TGTGCCAGCAGCCAAGGTGTCGGGAGTACGGGGAACACCGGGGAGCTGTTTTTT.

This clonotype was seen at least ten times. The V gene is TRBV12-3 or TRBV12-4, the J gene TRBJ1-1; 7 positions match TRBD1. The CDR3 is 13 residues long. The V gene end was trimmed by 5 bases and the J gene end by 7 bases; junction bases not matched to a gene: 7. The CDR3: CASSLIGTDEAFF. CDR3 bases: TGTGCCAGCAGTCTGATAGGGACAGATGAAGCTTTCTTT.

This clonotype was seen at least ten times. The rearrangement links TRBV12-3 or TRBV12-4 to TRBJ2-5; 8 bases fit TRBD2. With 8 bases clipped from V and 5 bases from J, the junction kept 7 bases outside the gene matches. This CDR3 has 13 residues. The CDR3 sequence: CASARGGGETQYF. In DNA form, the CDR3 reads TGTGCCAGCGCCCGGGGGGGAGGCGAGACCCAGTACTTC.

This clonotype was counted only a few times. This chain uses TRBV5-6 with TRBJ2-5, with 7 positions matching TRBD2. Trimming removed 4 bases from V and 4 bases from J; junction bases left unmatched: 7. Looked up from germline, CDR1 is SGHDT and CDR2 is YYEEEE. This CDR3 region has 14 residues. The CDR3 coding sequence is TGTGCCAGCAGCCCCGGCGGGGGTGGAGAGACCCAGTACTTC. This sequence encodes CASSPGGGGETQYF.

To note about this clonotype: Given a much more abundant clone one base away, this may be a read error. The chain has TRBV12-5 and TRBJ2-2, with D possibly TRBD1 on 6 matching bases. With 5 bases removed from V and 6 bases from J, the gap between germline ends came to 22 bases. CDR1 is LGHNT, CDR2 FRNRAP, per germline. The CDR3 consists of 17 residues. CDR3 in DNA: TGTGCTAGTGGTCAAATTACAGGGTCGTCCTTCCCCGGGGAGCTGTTTTTT. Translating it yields CASGQITGSSFPGELFF. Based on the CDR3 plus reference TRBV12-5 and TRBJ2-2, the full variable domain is DARVTQTPRHKVTEMGQEVTMRCQPILGHNTVFWYRQTMMQGLELLAYFRNRAPLDDSGMPKDRFSAEMPDATLATLKIQPSEPRDSAVYFCASGQITGSSFPGELFFGEGSRLTVL.

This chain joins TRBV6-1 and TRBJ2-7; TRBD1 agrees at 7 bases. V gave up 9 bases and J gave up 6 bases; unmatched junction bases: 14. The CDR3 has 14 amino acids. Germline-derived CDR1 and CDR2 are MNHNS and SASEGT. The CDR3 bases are TGTGCCAGTCTCAGGGGGTACGGTTCGGTCGAGCAGTACTTC. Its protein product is CASLRGYGSVEQYF.